Included here is one T cell receptor (beta chain) sequence, with context. In this sample, this clonotype turned up a few times. Its antigen is unknown. The sample holds no much larger clone one base away, and base qualities are not on file. This entry is derived from a study of early T cells in non-severe SARS-CoV-2 infection (dated by TCRdb to 2020 to 2023). Looking at the study overall: Because TCR sequencing was done on bulk RNA from unsorted whole blood, the alpha and beta chains could not be paired. The investigation overall reported the following: Matching against VDJdb was skewed toward anti-spike CD8 responses, likely underestimated virus-specific expansions, and missed private and CD4 specificities.

Receptors were amplified or captured by 5' RACE. Sequencing instrument: NextSeq 500. The TCR library protocol attached unique molecular identifiers to individual cDNA molecules to correct for sequencing error and PCR bias. Both TCR alpha and beta chains were sequenced, and tight co-correlation was observed between alpha and beta sequence abundances in each sample. As for the authors' bioinformatics: Decombinator V4 was used to annotate the V gene, J gene and CDR3 of the TCR sequences. Expanded TCRs were defined as changing significantly between any two time points under a Poisson model with p below 0.0001. Abundances of TCRs were expressed as counts per million after normalisation to the total number of TCRs sequenced in each sample. MAIT TCRs were defined by TRAV1-2 paired with TRAJ12, TRAJ20 or TRAJ33, and iNKT TCRs by TRAV10 paired with TRAJ18. VDJdb, accessed 1 November 2021, was searched for CMV, EBV and SARS-CoV-2 annotated TCRs, excluding TCRs annotated for multiple antigens. Using fastp at Q25 and MiXCR, TCRdb reprocessed the public reads and kept productive beta chains. All rows with the same CDR3 protein become a single entry with the most common DNA and genes. TCRdb's processing, not the authors', yielded these V and J calls. This sample gives 40,000 to 50,000 distinct CDR3 sequences in total; 13% of them show up just once. In total, the top ten clones hold roughly 10% of the sample.

Relative to germline, V is 6 bases shorter and J is 8 bases shorter, with 13 bases between their ends. The CDR3 goes from the cysteine to the phenylalanine over 11 residues. This entry keeps only the CDR3 DNA: 33 bases, framed from base 1. Via the germline V gene, CDR1 is SQVTM and CDR2 ANQGSEA. This was a case-control study nested in a cohort of healthcare workers in London, UK, who had nasopharyngeal swab PCR tests and blood samples taken every week. Healthcare workers were recruited between 23 and 31 March 2020, during the week of the UK lockdown, and were followed weekly for up to roughly 15 weeks.

The TCR originated in an adult who was a healthcare worker with PCR-confirmed SARS-CoV-2 infection or an uninfected control (not recorded which). The chain uses TRBV29-1 and TRBJ1-2; a weak D assignment points to TRBD1 (6 bases agree). The sample taken for sequencing was whole blood. The CDR3 protein sequence reads: CSVAVGGGYTF. The base sequence is TGCAGCGTCGCGGTAGGGGGAGGCTACACCTTC.